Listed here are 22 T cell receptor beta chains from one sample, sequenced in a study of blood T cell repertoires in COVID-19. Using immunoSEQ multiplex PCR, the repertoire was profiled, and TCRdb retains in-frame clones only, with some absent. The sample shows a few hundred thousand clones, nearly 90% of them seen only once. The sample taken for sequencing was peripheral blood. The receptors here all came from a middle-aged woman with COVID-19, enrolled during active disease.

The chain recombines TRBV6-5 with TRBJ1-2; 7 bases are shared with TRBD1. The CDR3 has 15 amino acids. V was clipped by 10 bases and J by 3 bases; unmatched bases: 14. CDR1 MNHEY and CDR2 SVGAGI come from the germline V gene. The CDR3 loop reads CATRREGAIDYGYTF. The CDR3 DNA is TGTGCCACCCGACGCGAGGGGGCTATCGACTATGGCTACACCTTC.

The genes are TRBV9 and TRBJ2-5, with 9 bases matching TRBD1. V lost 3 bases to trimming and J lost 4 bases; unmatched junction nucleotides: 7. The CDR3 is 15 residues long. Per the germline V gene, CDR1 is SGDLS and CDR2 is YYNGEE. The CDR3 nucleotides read TGTGCCAGCAGCGGGATTACAGGGGGCAGAGAGACCCAGTACTTC. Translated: CASSGITGGRETQYF.

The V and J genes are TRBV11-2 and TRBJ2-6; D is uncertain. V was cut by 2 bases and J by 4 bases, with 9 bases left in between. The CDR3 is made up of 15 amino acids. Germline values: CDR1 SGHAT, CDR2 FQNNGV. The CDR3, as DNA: TGTGCCAGCAGCTTATTCCGAAGCGGGGCCAACGTCCTGACTTTC. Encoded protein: CASSLFRSGANVLTF. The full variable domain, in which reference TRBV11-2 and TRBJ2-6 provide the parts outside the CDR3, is EAGVAQSPRYKIIEKRQSVAFWCNPISGHATLYWYQQILGQGPKLLIQFQNNGVVDDSQLPKDRFSAERLKGVDSTLKIQPAKLEDSAVYLCASSLFRSGANVLTFGAGSRLTVL.

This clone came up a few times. Here the CDR3 DNA reads TGTGCCAGCAGCCAAGGGCAGATGAACACTGAAGCTTTCTTT. Its translation: CASSQGQMNTEAFF. The chain has TRBV3-1 (or the pseudogene TRBV3-2) and TRBJ1-1, with D unclear. This CDR3 has 14 residues. Per germline, CDR1 LGHDT and CDR2 YNNKEL (reference sequence). V dropped 1 base and J dropped 0 bases, with 6 bases sitting between them.

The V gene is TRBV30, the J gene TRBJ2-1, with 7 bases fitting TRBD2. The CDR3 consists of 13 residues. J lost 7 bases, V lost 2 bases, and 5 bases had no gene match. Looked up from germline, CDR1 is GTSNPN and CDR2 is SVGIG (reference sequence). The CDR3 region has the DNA TGTGCCTGGAGTCCCGGGGGGAGAAATGAGCAGTTCTTC. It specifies CAWSPGGRNEQFF.

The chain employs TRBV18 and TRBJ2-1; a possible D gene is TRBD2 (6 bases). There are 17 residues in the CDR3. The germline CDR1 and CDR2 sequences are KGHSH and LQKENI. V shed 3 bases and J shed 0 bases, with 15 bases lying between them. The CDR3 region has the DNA TGTGCCAGCTCACCCCTAATCCCCGGGAGCTCCTACAATGAGCAGTTCTTC. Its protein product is CASSPLIPGSSYNEQFF.

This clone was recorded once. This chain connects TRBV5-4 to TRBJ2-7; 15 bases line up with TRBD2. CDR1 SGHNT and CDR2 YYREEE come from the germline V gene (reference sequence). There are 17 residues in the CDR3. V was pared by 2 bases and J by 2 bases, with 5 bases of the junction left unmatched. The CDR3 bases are TGTGCCAGCAGCTTCGGGACTAGCGGGGGGATGCCCTACGAGCAGTACTTC. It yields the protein CASSFGTSGGMPYEQYF.

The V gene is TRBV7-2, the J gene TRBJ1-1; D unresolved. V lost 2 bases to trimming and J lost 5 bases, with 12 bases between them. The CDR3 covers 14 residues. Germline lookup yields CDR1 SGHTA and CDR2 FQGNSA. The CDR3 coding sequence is TGTGCCAGCAGCTTAAGGACTAGGGATACTGAAGCTTTCTTT. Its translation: CASSLRTRDTEAFF. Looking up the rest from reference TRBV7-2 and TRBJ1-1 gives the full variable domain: GAGVSQSPSNKVTEKGKDVELRCDPISGHTALYWYRQSLGQGLEFLIYFQGNSAPDKSGLPSDRFSAERTGGSVSTLTIQRTQQEDSAVYLCASSLRTRDTEAFFGQGTRLTVV.

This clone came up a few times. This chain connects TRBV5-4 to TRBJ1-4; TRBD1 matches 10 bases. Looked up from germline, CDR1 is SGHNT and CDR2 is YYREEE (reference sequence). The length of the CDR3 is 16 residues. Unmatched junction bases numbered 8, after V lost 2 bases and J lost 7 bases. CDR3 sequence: CASSFRQGAGGEKLFF. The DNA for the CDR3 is TGTGCCAGCAGCTTTCGACAGGGGGCGGGGGGTGAAAAACTGTTTTTT.

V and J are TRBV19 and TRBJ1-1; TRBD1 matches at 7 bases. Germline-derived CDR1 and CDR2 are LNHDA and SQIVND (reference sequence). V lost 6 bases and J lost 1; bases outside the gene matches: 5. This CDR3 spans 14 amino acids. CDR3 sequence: CASSQAGGNTEAFF. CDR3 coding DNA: TGTGCCAGTAGCCAAGCAGGGGGGAACACTGAAGCTTTCTTT.

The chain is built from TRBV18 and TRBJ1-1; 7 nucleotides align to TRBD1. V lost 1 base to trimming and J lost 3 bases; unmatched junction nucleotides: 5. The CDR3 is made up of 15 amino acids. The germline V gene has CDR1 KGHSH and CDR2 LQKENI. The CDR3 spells CASSPRQGVDTEAFF. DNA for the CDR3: TGTGCCAGCTCACCACGTCAGGGGGTGGACACTGAAGCTTTCTTT.

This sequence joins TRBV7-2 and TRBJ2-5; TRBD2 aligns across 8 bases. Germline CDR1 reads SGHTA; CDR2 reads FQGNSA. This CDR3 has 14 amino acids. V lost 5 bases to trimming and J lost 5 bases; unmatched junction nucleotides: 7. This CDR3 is CASSDRTSRETQYF. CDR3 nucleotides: TGTGCCAGCAGCGATAGGACTAGCCGGGAGACCCAGTACTTC.

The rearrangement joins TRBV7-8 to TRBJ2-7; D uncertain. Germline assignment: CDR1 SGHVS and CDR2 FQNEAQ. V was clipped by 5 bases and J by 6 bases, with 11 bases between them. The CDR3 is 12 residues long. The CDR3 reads CASSQRLGEQYF. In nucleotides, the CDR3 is TGTGCCAGCAGCCAACGACTCGGCGAGCAGTACTTC.

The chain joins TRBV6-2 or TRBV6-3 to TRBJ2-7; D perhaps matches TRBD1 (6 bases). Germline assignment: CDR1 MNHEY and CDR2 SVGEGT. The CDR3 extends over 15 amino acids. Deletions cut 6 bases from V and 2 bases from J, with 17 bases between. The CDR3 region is CASSSPGAKTYEQYF. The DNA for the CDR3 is TGTGCCAGCAGCTCCCCAGGGGCAAAAACCTACGAGCAGTACTTC.

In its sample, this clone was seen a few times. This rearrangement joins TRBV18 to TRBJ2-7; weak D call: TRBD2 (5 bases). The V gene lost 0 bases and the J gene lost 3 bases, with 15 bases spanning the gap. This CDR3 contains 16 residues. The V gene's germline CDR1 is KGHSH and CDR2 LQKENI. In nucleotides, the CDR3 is TGTGCCAGCTCACCACCAGGAGCGGTAGTGGGCTACGAGCAGTACTTC. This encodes CASSPPGAVVGYEQYF.

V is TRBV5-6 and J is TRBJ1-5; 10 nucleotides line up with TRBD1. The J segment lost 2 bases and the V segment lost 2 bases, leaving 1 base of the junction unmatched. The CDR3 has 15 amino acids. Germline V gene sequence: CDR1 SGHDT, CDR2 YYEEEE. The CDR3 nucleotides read TGTGCCAGCAGCTTTGGGACAGGGGGCAATCAGCCCCAGCATTTT. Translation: CASSFGTGGNQPQHF.

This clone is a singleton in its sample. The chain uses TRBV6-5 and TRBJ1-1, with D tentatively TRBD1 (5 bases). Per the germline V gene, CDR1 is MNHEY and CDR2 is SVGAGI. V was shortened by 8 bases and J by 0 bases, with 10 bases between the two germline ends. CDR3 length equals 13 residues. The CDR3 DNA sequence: TGTGCCAGCCTGGGGACTGTGAACACTGAAGCTTTCTTT. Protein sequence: CASLGTVNTEAFF.

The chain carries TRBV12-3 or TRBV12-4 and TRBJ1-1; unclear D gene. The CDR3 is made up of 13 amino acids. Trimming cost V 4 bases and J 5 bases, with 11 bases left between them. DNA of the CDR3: TGTGCCAGCAGTTACCGTCGGAGGACTGAAGCTTTCTTT. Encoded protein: CASSYRRRTEAFF.

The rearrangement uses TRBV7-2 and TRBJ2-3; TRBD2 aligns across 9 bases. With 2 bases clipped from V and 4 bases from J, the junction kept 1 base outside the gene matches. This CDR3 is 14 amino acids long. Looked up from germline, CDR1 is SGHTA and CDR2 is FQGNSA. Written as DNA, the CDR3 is TGTGCCAGCAGCTTACTAGCGGGGTCAGATACGCAGTATTTT. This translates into CASSLLAGSDTQYF.

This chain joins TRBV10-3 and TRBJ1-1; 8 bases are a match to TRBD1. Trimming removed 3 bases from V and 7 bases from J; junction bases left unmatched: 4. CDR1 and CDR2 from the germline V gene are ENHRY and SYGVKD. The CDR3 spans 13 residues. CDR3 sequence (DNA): TGTGCCATCAGTGACAGGGGGCAGGGTGAAGCTTTCTTT. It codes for CAISDRGQGEAFF.

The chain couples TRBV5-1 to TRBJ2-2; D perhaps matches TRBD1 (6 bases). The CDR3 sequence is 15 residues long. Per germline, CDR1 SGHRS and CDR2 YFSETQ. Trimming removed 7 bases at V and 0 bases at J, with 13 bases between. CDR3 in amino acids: CASRTGTSNTGELFF. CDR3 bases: TGCGCCAGCCGCACAGGGACCTCGAACACCGGGGAGCTGTTTTTT.

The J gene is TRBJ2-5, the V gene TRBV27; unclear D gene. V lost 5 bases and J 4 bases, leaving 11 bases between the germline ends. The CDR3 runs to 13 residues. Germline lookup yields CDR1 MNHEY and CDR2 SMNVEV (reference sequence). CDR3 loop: CASSHTGGETQYF. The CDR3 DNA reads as TGTGCCAGCAGTCACACGGGTGGAGAGACCCAGTACTTC.